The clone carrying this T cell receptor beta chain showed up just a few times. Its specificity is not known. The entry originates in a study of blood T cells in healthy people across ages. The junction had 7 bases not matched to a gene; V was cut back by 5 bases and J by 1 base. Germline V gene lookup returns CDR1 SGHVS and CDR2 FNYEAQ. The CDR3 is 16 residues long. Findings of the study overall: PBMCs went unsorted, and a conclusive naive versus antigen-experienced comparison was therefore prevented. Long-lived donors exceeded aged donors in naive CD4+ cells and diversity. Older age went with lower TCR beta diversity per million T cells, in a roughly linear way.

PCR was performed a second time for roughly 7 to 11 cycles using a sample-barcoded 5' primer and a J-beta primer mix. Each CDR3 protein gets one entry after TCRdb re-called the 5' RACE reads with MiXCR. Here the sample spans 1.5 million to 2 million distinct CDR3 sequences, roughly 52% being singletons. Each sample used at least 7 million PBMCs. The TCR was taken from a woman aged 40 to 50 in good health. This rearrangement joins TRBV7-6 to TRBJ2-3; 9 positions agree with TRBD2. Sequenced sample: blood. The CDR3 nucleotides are TGTGCCAGCAGCCCCCAGCGGGGGGCCGGCACAGATACGCAGTATTTT. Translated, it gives CASSPQRGAGTDTQYF.